The TCR beta chain described here comes from a study of memory CD4+ T cells and cytomegalovirus serostatus. Overall study results and limits: The CMV-associated TCR signature appears largely within the CD4+ memory repertoire.

The CDR3 runs to 12 residues. Per the germline V gene, CDR1 is MDHEN and CDR2 is SYDVKM. With respect to this clone: Its specificity is not known. Relative to the germline gene, one junction end is altered; a read error may explain this. Other DNA sequences in this specimen translate into the identical CDR3.

The sort gate was single viable CD3+CD4+CD8-CD45RO+ cells for memory CD4+ T cells. Generated by immunoSEQ multiplex PCR, the TCRdb table keeps only in-frame clones and is missing some. The top ten hold 0.77% of the sample, which has more than 50,000 clones, roughly 78% seen once. The sequencing sample was made of memory CD4+ T cells from blood. This TCR came from an adult in good health and CMV-seronegative. The chain joins TRBV28 to TRBJ2-5; 7 bases map to TRBD2. CDR3 residues: CASSLRGETQYF. The DNA for the CDR3 is TGTGCCAGCAGTTTACGGGGGGAGACTCAGTACTTC. Full variable domain (remainder filled in from reference TRBV28 and TRBJ2-5): DVKVTQSSRYLVKRTGEKVFLECVQDMDHENMFWYRQDPGLGLRLIYFSYDVKMKEKGDIPEGYSVSREKKERFSLILESASTNQTSMYLCASSLRGETQYFGPGTRLLVL.